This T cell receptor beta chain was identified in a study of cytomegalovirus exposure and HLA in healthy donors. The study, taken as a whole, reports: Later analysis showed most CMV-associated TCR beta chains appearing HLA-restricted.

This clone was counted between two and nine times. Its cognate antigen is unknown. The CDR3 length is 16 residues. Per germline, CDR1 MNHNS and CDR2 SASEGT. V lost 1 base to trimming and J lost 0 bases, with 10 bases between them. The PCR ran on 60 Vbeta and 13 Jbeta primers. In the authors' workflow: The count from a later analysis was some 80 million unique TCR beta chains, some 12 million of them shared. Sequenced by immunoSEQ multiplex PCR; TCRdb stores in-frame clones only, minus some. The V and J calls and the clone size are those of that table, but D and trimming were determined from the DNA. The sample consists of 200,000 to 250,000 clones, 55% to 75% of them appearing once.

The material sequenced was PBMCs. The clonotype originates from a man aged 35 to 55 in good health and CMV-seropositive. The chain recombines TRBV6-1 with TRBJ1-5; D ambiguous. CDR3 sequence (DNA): TGTGCCAGCAGTGAAGGTTTAGGACTTAGCAATCAGCCCCAGCATTTT. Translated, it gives CASSEGLGLSNQPQHF.